The T cell receptor beta chain under discussion was sequenced for a study of T cells in Graves' hyperthyroidism and ophthalmopathy (dated by TCRdb to the late 2010s). In terms of the full investigation: Peripheral blood samples were taken at the time of initial diagnosis, prior to any treatment. The approximately 98 discovery patients were randomly divided into training and test sets at a 7:3 ratio. An independent validation cohort of fewer than 20 hyperthyroidism patients and approximately 17 patients who later progressed to ophthalmopathy tested prospective prediction of ophthalmopathy. Thyroid tissue and blood T-cell repertoires from about six Graves' hyperthyroidism patients were also compared in the study. Once sampling was done, hyperthyroidism patients were given methimazole at a starting dose of 30 mg daily, whereas ophthalmopathy patients were given high-dose intravenous methylprednisolone. TCR Vbeta CDR3 sequencing of 130 to 150 peripheral blood samples (43 ophthalmopathy, 75 to 85 hyperthyroidism and roughly 17 progressor patients) is reported in the paper. To identify TCR V-J signatures that set the groups apart, the researchers used a discovery cohort of about a hundred patients, made up of under 45 with Graves' ophthalmopathy and 57 with stable Graves' hyperthyroidism. Broad study findings and their caveats: During validation, the model predicted progression to ophthalmopathy a median of around 7 months ahead of onset, with almost 71% sensitivity and 72% to 80% specificity. In cross-validation, a model built on a 13 V-J signature told ophthalmopathy apart from stable hyperthyroidism with under 90% sensitivity and about 81% specificity, and in testing the same model reached 80%/75%. Sample size was not statistically predetermined, and blinding of investigators to group allocation was not performed. Most expanded thyroid clonotypes (frequency above 0.001) were also found in blood, which suggests that blood repertoires may mirror thyroid immune responses.

Ophthalmopathy patients had moderately to severely active disease, Clinical Activity Score of at least 3, NOSPECS grade of at least 4, and duration under 3 months. Exclusion was applied to patients with uncontrolled infections, other autoimmune diseases, pregnancy or lactation. Diagnoses were established on the basis of clinical symptoms, serum thyroxine and TRAb, thyroid ultrasound, and orbital computed tomography. Ficoll-Paque density gradient centrifugation was used to isolate PBMCs from approximately 10 ml of fresh peripheral blood. Total RNA was extracted using Trizol reagent, and RNA quality was assessed on an Agilent 2100 Bioanalyzer. The germline V gene (reference sequence) supplies CDR1 DFQATT and CDR2 SNEGSKA. Between the V and J ends, shortened by 6 bases and 6 bases respectively, the junction contains 22 bases. The CDR3 starts with the cysteine, ends with the phenylalanine, and has 15 residues. CDR3 DNA only is kept here, 45 bases in frame from base 1.

This clonotype was detected ten times or more. Its cognate antigen has yet to be identified. No much larger clonotype is one base removed from it; base qualities were not supplied. TCR beta CDR3 regions were amplified from RNA transcripts. For the first round of RT-PCR on the TCR CDR3, the HTBI primer set was used together with the Qiagen OneStep RT-PCR kit. A second multiplex PCR round built the libraries, followed by size selection and purification. Sequencing of the libraries was done on an Illumina HiSeq2000 using paired-end 100 bp reads. The paper's data handling went like this. SOAPnuke was used to process the raw data, removing reads that contained adapters or uncalled bases, had a mean Phred below 15, or lacked an exact match to the constant primer or identifier. COPE v1.2.5 was used to merge the high-quality paired reads, and each unique nucleotide sequence was defined as a clonotype. Clonotypes were aligned to IMGT TRBV, TRBD and TRBJ reference segments using MiTCR v1.1. The analysis included only V-J combinations with a frequency above 0.0001, which together covered 99.2% of the repertoires. A TCS score was defined as the ratio of F50 (clonal expansion) to E x V (chaos), with BLOSUM62-based TCRdist applied between CDR3 peptides within each V-J. Welch's t-statistics and random forest reduced just over 500 V-J features to 10 to 15, which were used in a naive Bayes classifier (R e1071). Through fastp at Q25 and MiXCR, TCRdb rebuilt clones from the public reads, retaining in-frame beta chains. When rows share a CDR3 protein, they turn into one entry using the most common DNA and genes. None of the V and J calls come from the authors' own analysis; TCRdb made them. Recorded for this sample are hundreds of thousands of distinct CDR3 sequences; around 20% of them occurred a single time. 39% of the sample comes from the top ten.

The chain couples TRBV20-1 to TRBJ2-3, with no confidently assigned D gene. Sequencing was done on a sample of blood. This clonotype originated in a man aged 45-65 years with Graves' ophthalmopathy. The nucleotide sequence is TGCAGTGCCGACGACTTGGCAGGCCCAGAGGATACGCAGTATTTT. It translates to CSADDLAGPEDTQYF.